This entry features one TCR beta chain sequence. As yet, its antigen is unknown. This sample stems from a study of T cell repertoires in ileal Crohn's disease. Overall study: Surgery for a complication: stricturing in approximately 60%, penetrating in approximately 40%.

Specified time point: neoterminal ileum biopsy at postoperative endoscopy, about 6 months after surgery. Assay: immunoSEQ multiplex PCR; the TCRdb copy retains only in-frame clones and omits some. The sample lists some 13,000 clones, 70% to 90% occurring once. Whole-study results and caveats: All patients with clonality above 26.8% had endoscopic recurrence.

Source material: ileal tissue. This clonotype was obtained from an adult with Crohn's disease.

The DNA of the CDR3 is TGTGCCAGCTCACTAGCGGGCAACTACGAGCAGTACTTC. As protein: CASSLAGNYEQYF. The chain combines TRBV2 with TRBJ2-7; TRBD2 matches at 9 bases. The V and J ends lost 8 bases and 3 bases, in that order; junction bases with no gene match: 5. CDR3 length equals 13 residues. CDR1 SNHLY and CDR2 FYNNEI come from the germline V gene.